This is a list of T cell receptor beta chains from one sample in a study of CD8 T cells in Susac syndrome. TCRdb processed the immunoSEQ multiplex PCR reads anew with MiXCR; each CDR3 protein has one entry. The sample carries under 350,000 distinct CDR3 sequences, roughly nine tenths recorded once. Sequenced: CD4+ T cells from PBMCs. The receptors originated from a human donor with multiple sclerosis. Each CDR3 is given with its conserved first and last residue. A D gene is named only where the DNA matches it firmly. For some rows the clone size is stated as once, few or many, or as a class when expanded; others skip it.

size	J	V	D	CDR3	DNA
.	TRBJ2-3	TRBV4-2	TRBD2	CASSSGLAGIPTDTQYF	TGTGCCAGCAGCTCGGGACTAGCGGGGATACCCACAGATACGCAGTATTTT
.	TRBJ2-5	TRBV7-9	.	CASSSPAQETQYF	TGTGCCAGCAGTTCTCCTGCCCAAGAGACCCAGTACTTC
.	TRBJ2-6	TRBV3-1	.	CASSQGSARLIPGANVLTF	TGTGCCAGCAGCCAAGGGTCGGCGAGACTCATACCTGGGGCCAACGTCCTGACTTTC
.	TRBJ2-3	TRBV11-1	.	CASSPRTTTDTQYF	TGTGCCAGCAGCCCAAGGACAACCACAGATACGCAGTATTTT
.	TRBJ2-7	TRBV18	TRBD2	CASSPPGLAGSSYEQYF	TGTGCCAGCTCACCACCGGGACTAGCGGGTAGCTCCTACGAGCAGTACTTC
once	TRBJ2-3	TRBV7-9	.	CASSLARLVSDTQYF	TGTGCCAGCAGCTTAGCAAGGCTAGTCTCCGATACGCAGTATTTT
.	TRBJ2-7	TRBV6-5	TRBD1	CASSQSTGGEQYF	TGTGCCAGCAGCCAAAGCACAGGGGGCGAGCAGTACTTC
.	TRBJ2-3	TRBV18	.	CASSPQQGSTDTQYF	TGTGCCAGCTCACCACAACAGGGATCCACAGATACGCAGTATTTT
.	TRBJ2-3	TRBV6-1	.	CASSEAASPSTDTQYF	TGTGCCAGCAGTGAAGCGGCTAGCCCGAGCACAGATACGCAGTATTTT
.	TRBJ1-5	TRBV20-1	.	CSARAGEGPTPQHF	TGCAGTGCTAGGGCAGGTGAAGGGCCTACGCCCCAGCATTTT
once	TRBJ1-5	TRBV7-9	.	CASSLAPPGRGRNQPQHF	TGTGCCAGCAGCTTAGCGCCTCCGGGCAGGGGTCGCAATCAGCCCCAGCATTTT
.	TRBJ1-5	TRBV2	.	CASVETGNQPQHF	TGTGCCAGCGTGGAGACAGGTAATCAGCCCCAGCATTTT
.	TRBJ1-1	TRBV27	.	CASAVLQGRFNTEAFF	TGTGCCAGCGCAGTACTACAGGGTCGTTTTAACACTGAAGCTTTCTTT
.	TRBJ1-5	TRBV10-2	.	CASSEGVSNQPQHF	TGCGCCAGCAGTGAAGGGGTTAGCAATCAGCCCCAGCATTTT
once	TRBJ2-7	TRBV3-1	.	CASSQAQWALLSYEQYF	TGTGCCAGCAGCCAAGCCCAGTGGGCCCTCCTCTCCTACGAGCAGTACTTC
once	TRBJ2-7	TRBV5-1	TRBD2	CASSIGTSGGYEQYF	TGCGCCAGCAGCATCGGGACTAGCGGAGGCTACGAGCAGTACTTC
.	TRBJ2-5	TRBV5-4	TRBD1	CASGRQGGRETQYF	TGTGCCAGCGGGCGACAGGGGGGTCGGGAGACCCAGTACTTC
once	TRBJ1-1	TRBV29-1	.	CSVHVVNTEAFF	TGCAGCGTCCACGTGGTCAACACTGAAGCTTTCTTT
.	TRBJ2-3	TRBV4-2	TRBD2	CASSQDTSGGSPSTDTQYF	TGTGCCAGCAGCCAAGATACTAGCGGGGGGAGCCCTAGCACAGATACGCAGTATTTT
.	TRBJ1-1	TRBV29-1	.	CSVALGGGGTEAFF	TGCAGCGTTGCGCTTGGGGGAGGAGGCACTGAAGCTTTCTTT
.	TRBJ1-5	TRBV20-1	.	CSAHSYSNQPQHF	TGCAGTGCACACAGTTATAGCAATCAGCCCCAGCATTTT
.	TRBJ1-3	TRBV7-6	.	CASSRGLPSSGNTIYF	TGTGCCAGCAGCAGGGGACTTCCGAGCTCTGGAAACACCATATATTTT
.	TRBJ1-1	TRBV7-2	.	CASSSLGGTEAFF	TGTGCCAGCAGCTCCCTCGGGGGTACTGAAGCTTTCTTT
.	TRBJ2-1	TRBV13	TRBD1	CASSRSGTVISYNEQFF	TGTGCCAGCAGCCGTTCCGGGACAGTGATTTCCTACAATGAGCAGTTCTTC
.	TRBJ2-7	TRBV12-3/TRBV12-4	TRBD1	CASRSQGQVIGTRQYF	TGTGCCAGCCGCTCTCAGGGACAGGTCATTGGTACGCGGCAGTACTTC
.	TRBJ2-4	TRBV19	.	CASGASGAKNIQYF	TGTGCCAGTGGCGCGTCAGGGGCCAAAAACATTCAGTACTTC
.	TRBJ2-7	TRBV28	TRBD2	CASSPPFGGGAYEQYF	TGTGCCAGCAGTCCCCCCTTCGGCGGGGGTGCCTACGAGCAGTACTTC
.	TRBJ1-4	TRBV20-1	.	CSAAGVEEKLFF	TGCAGTGCGGCGGGAGTTGAGGAAAAACTGTTTTTT
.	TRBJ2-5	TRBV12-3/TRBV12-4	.	CASTPGAQETQYF	TGTGCCAGCACCCCGGGGGCCCAAGAGACCCAGTACTTC
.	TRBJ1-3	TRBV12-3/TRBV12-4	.	CASSFARPGNTIYF	TGTGCCAGCAGTTTCGCCCGACCTGGAAACACCATATATTTT
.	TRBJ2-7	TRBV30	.	CAWSPIGLILGEQYF	TGTGCCTGGAGTCCCATCGGACTGATCCTTGGCGAGCAGTACTTC
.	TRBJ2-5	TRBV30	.	CAWSSVPSWGAQYF	TGTGCCTGGAGTTCAGTTCCTAGTTGGGGGGCCCAGTACTTC
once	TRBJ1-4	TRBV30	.	CAWSLGTEKLFF	TGTGCCTGGAGCCTGGGGACGGAAAAACTGTTTTTT
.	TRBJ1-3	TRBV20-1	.	CSALGGSSGNTIYF	TGCAGTGCTTTAGGGGGTAGCTCTGGAAACACCATATATTTT
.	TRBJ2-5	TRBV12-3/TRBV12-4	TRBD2	CASSLGLAGTQYF	TGTGCCAGCAGTCTCGGACTAGCTGGGACCCAGTACTTC
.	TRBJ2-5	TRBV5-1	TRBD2	CASTSGEIQETQYF	TGCGCCAGCACTAGCGGGGAGATCCAAGAGACCCAGTACTTC
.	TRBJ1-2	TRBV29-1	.	CSVGNRDYGYTF	TGCAGCGTTGGTAACAGGGACTATGGCTACACCTTC
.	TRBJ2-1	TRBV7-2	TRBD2	CASSLDSGMINEQFF	TGTGCCAGCAGCTTAGATAGCGGGATGATCAATGAGCAGTTCTTC
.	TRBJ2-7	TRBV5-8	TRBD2	CASSLSLAGVGEQYF	TGTGCCAGCAGCTTAAGTCTAGCGGGAGTAGGGGAGCAGTACTTC
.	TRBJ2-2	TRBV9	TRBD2	CASSGGLPKLGGELFF	TGTGCCAGCAGCGGGGGACTACCTAAGCTTGGCGGGGAGCTGTTTTTT
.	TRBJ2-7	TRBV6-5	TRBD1	CASKRTGEYEQYF	TGTGCCAGCAAAAGGACAGGGGAGTACGAGCAGTACTTC